A single sample gave rise to the 21 T cell receptor beta chains below, sequenced in a study of response to subunit inactivated influenza vaccine. TCRdb redid the calling of the RT-PCR reads with MiXCR, one entry per CDR3 protein. The table has 150,000 or so distinct CDR3 sequences, approximately 10% seen once; the top ten hold around 12%. Specimen: non-naive T cells sorted from PBMCs, collected about 6 weeks after vaccination. The receptors were gathered from a man aged 50 to 59 who received an inactivated influenza vaccine.

This chain uses TRBV7-2 with TRBJ2-1, with a tentative D call TRBD1 (6 bases). Germline values: CDR1 SGHTA, CDR2 FQGNSA. V was clipped by 5 bases and J by 2 bases, with 16 bases between them. The CDR3 is made up of 16 amino acids. The chain's CDR3 is CASSHTGTRAYNEQFF. CDR3 coding DNA: TGTGCCAGCAGCCACACGGGGACAAGGGCCTACAATGAGCAGTTCTTC.

V is TRBV5-1 and J is TRBJ2-2, with 15 bases fitting TRBD2. With 3 bases clipped from V and 4 bases from J, the junction kept 1 base outside the gene matches. CDR1 and CDR2 (germline): SGHRS, YFSETQ. The CDR3 contains 16 residues. Written as DNA, the CDR3 is TGCGCCAGCAGCTGGACTAGCGGGGGGGTCACCGGGGAGCTGTTTTTT. It codes for CASSWTSGGVTGELFF.

V and J are TRBV20-1 and TRBJ2-2; D is unclear. V was shortened by 0 bases and J by 3 bases, with 5 bases between the two germline ends. CDR1 and CDR2 (germline): DFQATT, SNEGSKA (reference sequence). The CDR3 extends over 13 amino acids. CDR3 nucleotide sequence: TGCAGTGCTAGAGATTGGTACACCGGGGAGCTGTTTTTT. The encoded protein is CSARDWYTGELFF.

This clonotype was found many times. The chain joins TRBV12-3 or TRBV12-4 to TRBJ2-7, with a possible D match to TRBD2 (5 bases). V lost 5 bases and J 7 bases, leaving 9 bases between the germline ends. This CDR3 is 11 amino acids long. The CDR3 bases are TGTGCCAGCAGTCAGCCGGGAGAGCAGTACTTC. It codes for CASSQPGEQYF.

Ten or more counts support this clonotype. The V gene is TRBV18, the J gene TRBJ2-5; unclear D gene. V lost 1 base and J lost 4, with 10 bases in between. The CDR3 totals 14 residues. The V gene's germline CDR1 is KGHSH and CDR2 LQKENI. CDR3 loop: CASSPRSSRETQYF. CDR3 nucleotide sequence: TGTGCCAGCTCACCACGGTCTTCGCGAGAGACCCAGTACTTC.

This clonotype occurred a few times. This chain joins TRBV7-8 and TRBJ2-1, with D uncertain. Germline CDR1 and CDR2: SGHVS and FQNEAQ. V lost 1 base, J lost 3 bases, and 7 bases lay in between. CDR3 length: 14 residues. CDR3 DNA sequence: TGTGCCAGCAGCTTAGACCCGGGCTACAATGAGCAGTTCTTC. Protein sequence: CASSLDPGYNEQFF.

The sample holds many counts of this clonotype. The chain has TRBV20-1 and TRBJ1-2; 8 bases are shared with TRBD1. This CDR3 is built from 13 residues. The V gene's germline CDR1 is DFQATT and CDR2 SNEGSKA (reference sequence). The V segment lost 5 bases and the J segment 2 bases; nucleotides outside the gene matches: 4. CDR3 in amino acids: CSAGQGENYGYTF. CDR3 DNA: TGCAGTGCTGGACAGGGAGAAAACTATGGCTACACCTTC.

This clonotype was counted between two and nine times. The J gene is TRBJ1-2, the V gene TRBV7-6, with D possibly matching TRBD1 (5 bases). CDR3 length equals 17 residues. Looked up from germline, CDR1 is SGHVS and CDR2 is FNYEAQ. The germline V and J ends were trimmed by 0 bases and 5 bases, with 19 bases remaining between them. The CDR3 DNA sequence: TGTGCCAGCAGCTTAGCGTTCGGGGGGACGGCGAGTTATGGCTACACCTTC. As protein: CASSLAFGGTASYGYTF.

V usage is TRBV6-1 and J usage is TRBJ1-2; D uncertain. Deletions cut 3 bases from V and 4 bases from J, with 12 bases between. The germline V gene has CDR1 MNHNS and CDR2 SASEGT. The CDR3 extends over 14 amino acids. CDR3 sequence: CASSDYRAPYGYTF. The CDR3 nucleotides read TGTGCCAGCAGTGACTACCGGGCCCCCTATGGCTACACCTTC.

The gene calls are TRBV4-2 and TRBJ2-1, with D possibly being TRBD2 (5 bases). The CDR3 is made up of 13 amino acids. Trimming shortened V by 0 bases and J by 9 bases, and 9 bases separated the two germline ends. Germline V gene sequence: CDR1 LGHNA, CDR2 YNFKEQ. The CDR3 loop reads CASSQERGSEQFF. Written as DNA, the CDR3 is TGTGCCAGCAGCCAAGAGAGAGGGAGTGAGCAGTTCTTC.

This clonotype showed up many times. This chain uses TRBV7-2 with TRBJ1-1, with 7 positions matching TRBD1. The CDR3 has 15 amino acids. Trimming removed 6 bases from V and 0 bases from J; junction bases left unmatched: 7. Germline V gene data show CDR1 as SGHTA and CDR2 as FQGNSA. The CDR3 region is CASSLQGTMNTEAFF. For the CDR3, the DNA is TGTGCCAGCAGTTTACAGGGGACGATGAACACTGAAGCTTTCTTT.

The table lists this clonotype with many counts. This rearrangement joins TRBV20-1 to TRBJ1-5, with 7 bases identical to TRBD1. CDR1 is DFQATT and CDR2 is SNEGSKA in the germline V gene (reference sequence). The CDR3 sequence is 17 residues long. V was pared by 0 bases and J by 5 bases, with 13 bases of the junction left unmatched. DNA for the CDR3: TGCAGTGCTAGAGATCGGACAGGTTCTGCCTCTGATCAGCCCCAGCATTTT. It encodes CSARDRTGSASDQPQHF.

In its sample, this clonotype was seen many times. V gene TRBV5-1 combines with J gene TRBJ2-3; 9 bases map to TRBD2. Germline loops: CDR1 SGHRS, CDR2 YFSETQ. The CDR3 consists of 15 residues. V dropped 2 bases and J dropped 6; count of bases not matched to a gene: 7. The CDR3 sequence is CASSFGGRVADTQYF. The CDR3 DNA sequence: TGCGCCAGCAGCTTCGGCGGGAGGGTGGCCGATACGCAGTATTTT. The full variable domain, with the rest looked up from reference TRBV5-1 and TRBJ2-3, is KAGVTQTPRYLIKTRGQQVTLSCSPISGHRSVSWYQQTPGQGLQFLFEYFSETQRNKGNFPGRFSGRQFSNSRSEMNVSTLELGDSALYLCASSFGGRVADTQYFGPGTRLTVL.

This chain connects TRBV7-2 to TRBJ1-2; D ambiguous. The CDR3 length is 15 residues. Trimming pared 0 bases from V and 1 base from J, leaving 9 bases between. Germline CDR1 SGHTA, CDR2 FQGNSA. As DNA, the CDR3 is TGTGCCAGCAGCTTAGCTTCGGTTAATAACTATGGCTACACCTTC. Its translation: CASSLASVNNYGYTF.

This clonotype was counted only a few times. V usage is TRBV12-3 or TRBV12-4 and J usage is TRBJ2-7; 9 nucleotides line up with TRBD1. This CDR3 region has 12 residues. V trimming: 6 bases; J trimming: 6 bases; junction bases outside the gene matches: 3. The CDR3 loop reads CASRGTGSEQYF. CDR3 coding DNA: TGTGCCAGCAGAGGGACAGGGAGCGAGCAGTACTTC.

This clonotype has only a few counts. J is TRBJ2-2 and V is TRBV5-1; either TRBD1 or TRBD2 may supply D (5 bases each). Germline V gives CDR1 SGHRS, CDR2 YFSETQ. The CDR3 is made up of 16 amino acids. The ends were cut back, 3 bases at V and 0 bases at J, with 12 bases in the middle. CDR3 sequence: CASSWGTVANTGELFF. The CDR3, as DNA: TGCGCCAGCAGCTGGGGGACCGTCGCGAACACCGGGGAGCTGTTTTTT.

This clonotype was seen at least ten times. The chain carries TRBV29-1 and TRBJ1-5; no clear D gene. The CDR3 is 13 amino acids. The germline gives CDR1 SQVTM, CDR2 ANQGSEA. Trimming cost V 6 bases and J 5 bases, with 14 bases left between them. CDR3 bases: TGCAGCGTCCTCGTGGCGCTTGATCAGCCCCAGCATTTT. Residues: CSVLVALDQPQHF.

This clonotype was counted between two and nine times. This chain connects TRBV28 to TRBJ2-5; no clear D gene. The CDR3 covers 15 residues. V gave up 6 bases and J gave up 2 bases, with 16 bases separating them. The germline CDR1 and CDR2 sequences are MDHEN and SYDVKM. The CDR3 loop reads CASSTQPLGQETQYF. The CDR3 DNA reads TGTGCCAGCAGCACCCAGCCCTTGGGTCAAGAGACCCAGTACTTC.

This clonotype was detected ten times or more. The chain recombines TRBV18 with TRBJ2-2, with TRBD1 matching over 8 bases. Germline lookup yields CDR1 KGHSH and CDR2 LQKENI. V lost 3 bases and J lost 5; bases outside the gene matches: 5. The CDR3 is made up of 15 amino acids. The CDR3 loop is CASSPGQVRTGELFF. CDR3 nucleotide sequence: TGTGCCAGCTCACCGGGACAGGTCCGAACCGGGGAGCTGTTTTTT.

J is TRBJ2-1 and V is TRBV5-1, with a possible D match to TRBD2 (5 bases). This CDR3 is built from 17 residues. Germline loops: CDR1 SGHRS, CDR2 YFSETQ. V dropped 0 bases and J dropped 0 bases, with 13 bases sitting between them. In nucleotides, the CDR3 is TGCGCCAGCAGCTTGGTCATTAGCGAGAGCTCCTACAATGAGCAGTTCTTC. This encodes CASSLVISESSYNEQFF.

This clonotype was found a few times. This sequence joins TRBV4-3 and TRBJ2-4, with 9 bases aligning to TRBD1. CDR1 is LGHNA, CDR2 YSLEER, per germline. CDR3 length equals 14 residues. V lost 2 bases, J lost 9 bases, and 5 bases stayed unmatched. The CDR3 spells CASSQWTGDGIQYF. CDR3 coding DNA: TGCGCCAGCAGCCAATGGACAGGGGACGGCATTCAGTACTTC.